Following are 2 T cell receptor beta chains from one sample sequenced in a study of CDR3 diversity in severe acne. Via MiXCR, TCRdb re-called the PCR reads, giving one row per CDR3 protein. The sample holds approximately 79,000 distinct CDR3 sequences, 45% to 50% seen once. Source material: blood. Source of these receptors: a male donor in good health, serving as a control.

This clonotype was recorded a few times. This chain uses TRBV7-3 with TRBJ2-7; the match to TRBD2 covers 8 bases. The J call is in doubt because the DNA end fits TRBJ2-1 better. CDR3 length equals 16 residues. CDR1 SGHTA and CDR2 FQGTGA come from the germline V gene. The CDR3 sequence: CASSPPGGRERDEQFF. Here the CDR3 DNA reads TGTGCCAGCAGCCCTCCGGGGGGGCGGGAACGCGATGAGCAGTTCTTC.

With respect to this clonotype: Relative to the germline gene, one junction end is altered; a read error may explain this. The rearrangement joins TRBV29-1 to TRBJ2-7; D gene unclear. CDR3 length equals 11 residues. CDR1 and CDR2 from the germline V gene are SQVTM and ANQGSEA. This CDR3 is CSVEGRNEQCF. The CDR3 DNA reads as TGCAGCGTTGAGGGCAGGAACGAGCAGTGCTTC.